The 21 T cell receptor beta chains given below trace back to one sample, sequenced in a study of T cell repertoires in cytomegalovirus infection. These receptors are not linked to any known antigen. Each CDR3 protein is one row after TCRdb ran MiXCR on the reads. The profile shows 700,000 to 850,000 distinct CDR3 sequences, approximately 32% of them singletons. The sample was cultured CD8+ T cells from PBMCs, taken from culture after CMV antigen stimulation. The source of these receptors is a human donor in good health (CMV status not recorded). Some clones in this sample may be carry-over from other donors' samples.

This clonotype was recorded a few times. The rearrangement uses TRBV5-4 and TRBJ1-2, with D tentatively TRBD1 (5 bases). The germline V gene has CDR1 SGHNT and CDR2 YYREEE (reference sequence). Trimming removed 0 bases at V and 4 bases at J, with 16 bases between. The CDR3 extends over 16 amino acids. The CDR3: CASSLVPGRRSYGYTF. In DNA, the CDR3 is TGTGCCAGCAGCTTGGTGCCAGGGAGGCGGAGCTATGGCTACACCTTC.

V is TRBV9 and J is TRBJ2-2, with 8 positions matching TRBD1. The CDR3 is made up of 18 amino acids. V shed 4 bases and J 4 bases; nucleotides not matched to a gene: 15. The germline gives CDR1 SGDLS, CDR2 YYNGEE. The CDR3 region has the DNA TGTGCCAGCAGCCCGGTTGGGTGGACAGGGCGTGCCACCGGGGAGCTGTTTTTT. Amino acids: CASSPVGWTGRATGELFF.

The J gene is TRBJ1-2, the V gene TRBV4-2, with TRBD1 matching 11 bases. This CDR3 has 18 residues. Germline CDR1 reads LGHNA; CDR2 reads YNFKEQ. J was trimmed by 1 base and V by 3 bases; bases with no gene match: 10. CDR3 nucleotides: TGTGCCAGCAGCCACCCCGGGACAGGGGGACAGGGTAACTATGGCTACACCTTC. This translates into CASSHPGTGGQGNYGYTF.

This clonotype was picked up one time. The chain links TRBV5-6 to TRBJ2-6; no clear D. CDR1 and CDR2 from the germline V gene are SGHDT and YYEEEE. The CDR3 totals 16 residues. V lost 1 base and J 0 bases, leaving 8 bases between the germline ends. CDR3 sequence reads: CASSLLSPSGANVLTF. In nucleotides, the CDR3 is TGTGCCAGCAGCTTGCTCTCCCCCTCTGGGGCCAACGTCCTGACTTTC.

This clonotype came up a few times. The chain joins TRBV27 to TRBJ1-1; maybe TRBD1 (5 bases). From germline, CDR1 is MNHEY and CDR2 SMNVEV (reference sequence). Between the trimmed V and J ends, which lost 6 bases and 4 bases, there was a span of 12 bases. CDR3 size: 13 residues. DNA of the CDR3: TGTGCCAGCAGGGGGGGGGACGGCACTGAAGCTTTCTTT. Translating it yields CASRGGDGTEAFF.

This clonotype came up many times. The CDR3 nucleotides are TGTGCCAGCAGCTTCAGCTCGGACAGGGAGGGCGAGCAGTACTTC. Protein sequence: CASSFSSDREGEQYF. This chain joins TRBV7-6 and TRBJ2-7, with D possibly TRBD1 on 8 matching bases. The CDR3 extends over 15 amino acids. Trimming cost V 3 bases and J 6 bases, with 18 bases left between them. The germline V gene has CDR1 SGHVS and CDR2 FNYEAQ.

This clonotype turned up a few times. V and J are TRBV7-3 and TRBJ2-1; TRBD2 might be the D (5 bases). V was shortened by 3 bases and J by 6 bases, with 12 bases between the two germline ends. This CDR3 has 14 residues. Looked up from germline, CDR1 is SGHTA and CDR2 is FQGTGA. CDR3 protein: CASSFSVGGNEQFF. CDR3 in DNA: TGTGCCAGCAGCTTTTCTGTAGGAGGCAATGAGCAGTTCTTC.

This clonotype was seen repeatedly, ten times or more. V gene TRBV7-8 combines with J gene TRBJ2-3; either TRBD1 or TRBD2 may fit D (5 bases each). Trimming took off 1 base at V and 2 bases at J, with 13 bases between the two ends. The CDR3 length is 16 residues. Per the germline V gene, CDR1 is SGHVS and CDR2 is FQNEAQ. CDR3 nucleotide sequence: TGTGCCAGCAGCTTAGAATCCGGGGCTATCACAGATACGCAGTATTTT. As protein: CASSLESGAITDTQYF. The variable domain in full, with the rest retrieved from reference TRBV7-8 and TRBJ2-3, is GAGVSQSPRYKVAKRGQDVALRCDPISGHVSLFWYQQALGQGPEFLTYFQNEAQLDKSGLPSDRFFAERPEGSVSTLKIQRTQQEDSAVYLCASSLESGAITDTQYFGPGTRLTVL.

This chain links TRBV7-8 with TRBJ2-3; no firm D call. Germline CDR1 is SGHVS and CDR2 is FQNEAQ. The V end was cut by 3 bases, the J end by 0 bases, with 13 bases between. The CDR3 totals 16 residues. CDR3 loop: CASSLLILASTDTQYF. CDR3 sequence (DNA): TGTGCCAGCAGCTTGTTGATCCTGGCCAGCACAGATACGCAGTATTTT.

This clonotype has only a few counts. The V call is TRBV12-3 or TRBV12-4, the J call TRBJ1-4, with TRBD1 matching 7 bases. The CDR3 has 16 amino acids. With 3 bases clipped from V and 0 bases from J, the junction kept 4 bases outside the gene matches. The DNA of the CDR3 is TGTGCCAGCAGTTTCTGGACAGGCCCAACTAATGAAAAACTGTTTTTT. Protein: CASSFWTGPTNEKLFF.

The CDR3 here is CASSQDLGDEKLFF. The DNA for the CDR3 is TGCGCCAGCAGCCAAGATCTGGGGGATGAAAAACTGTTTTTT. V gene TRBV4-1 combines with J gene TRBJ1-4; D is possibly TRBD1 (5 bases). The CDR3 has 14 amino acids. Looked up from germline, CDR1 is MGHRA and CDR2 is YSYEKL. Trimming took 0 bases from V and 6 from J, leaving 8 bases between them.

The genes are TRBV15 and TRBJ1-5; D possibly corresponds to TRBD1 (5 bases). This CDR3 has 15 residues. The V gene lost 0 bases and the J gene lost 5 bases, with 11 bases spanning the gap. Germline CDR1 reads LNHNV; CDR2 reads YYDKDF (reference sequence). Written as DNA, the CDR3 is TGTGCCACCAGCAGAGATGGGGGAACGGATCAGCCCCAGCATTTT. Amino acid sequence: CATSRDGGTDQPQHF.

This clonotype was seen only a few times. The chain combines TRBV19 with TRBJ1-2, with TRBD1 identical over 8 bases. The germline V gene encodes CDR1 LNHDA and CDR2 SQIVND (reference sequence). The CDR3 extends over 13 amino acids. Trimming cost V 4 bases and J 7 bases; bases outside gene matches: 5. The CDR3 is CASSSATGVGYTF. The CDR3 coding sequence is TGTGCCAGTAGTAGCGCGACAGGGGTTGGCTACACCTTC.

This clonotype was detected a few times. V gene TRBV12-3 or TRBV12-4 combines with J gene TRBJ2-3; 12 bases are shared with TRBD2. Trimming cost V 6 bases and J 0 bases; bases outside gene matches: 10. The CDR3 covers 18 residues. The CDR3 region is CASSPGLAGRTSTDTQYF. The DNA of the CDR3 is TGTGCCAGCAGCCCCGGACTAGCGGGACGGACTAGCACAGATACGCAGTATTTT.

This clonotype was counted many times. V usage is TRBV6-6 and J usage is TRBJ1-4; D is unresolved. Trimming left V 3 bases short and J 7 bases short, with 12 bases between. The CDR3 sequence is 14 residues long. The germline CDR1 and CDR2 sequences are MNHNY and SVGAGI (reference sequence). In DNA, the CDR3 is TGTGCCAGCAGTTATATGGGAATTAGTGAAAAACTGTTTTTT. Its translation is CASSYMGISEKLFF.

The gene calls are TRBV5-1 and TRBJ2-1; 7 nucleotides agree with TRBD1. CDR3 length: 17 amino acids. Trimming cost V 0 bases and J 2 bases; bases outside gene matches: 8. The germline CDR1 and CDR2 sequences are SGHRS and YFSETQ. The CDR3 DNA reads as TGCGCCAGCAGCTTGGCCGTAGGACAGGCTGCCTACAATGAGCAGTTCTTC. It encodes CASSLAVGQAAYNEQFF.

The chain links TRBV18 to TRBJ2-2, with TRBD2 matching over 9 bases. The CDR3 loop spans 20 amino acids. J lost 0 bases, V lost 5 bases, and 16 bases had no gene match. Germline CDR1 and CDR2: KGHSH and LQKENI. In nucleotides, the CDR3 is TGTGCCAGCTCAGTCTGGGGACCGGGACTAGCAGATCCGAACACCGGGGAGCTGTTTTTT. Protein product: CASSVWGPGLADPNTGELFF. Full variable domain (remainder filled in from reference TRBV18 and TRBJ2-2): NAGVMQNPRHLVRRRGQEARLRCSPMKGHSHVYWYRQLPEEGLKFMVYLQKENIIDESGMPKERFSAEFPKEGPSILRIQQVVRGDSAAYFCASSVWGPGLADPNTGELFFGEGSRLTVL.

As DNA, the CDR3 is TGTGCCAGCACCTCGACAGGGGAAGCTTTCTTT. Translating gives CASTSTGEAFF. The chain links TRBV12-3 or TRBV12-4 to TRBJ1-1; 7 positions agree with TRBD1. The CDR3 loop spans 11 amino acids. Losses at the gene ends were 7 bases for V and 8 bases for J; bases not matched to a gene: 4.

This clonotype was detected only a few times. The rearrangement uses TRBV6-2 or TRBV6-3 and TRBJ2-2; 9 bases are a match to TRBD1. After removal of 5 bases from V and 7 bases from J, the junction contained 14 bases not matched to a gene. The CDR3 is 17 amino acids. The germline CDR1 and CDR2 sequences are MNHEY and SVGEGT. CDR3: CASSPPWGQGNHGELFF. CDR3 bases: TGTGCCAGCAGTCCCCCGTGGGGACAGGGAAATCACGGGGAGCTGTTTTTT.

This clonotype was detected only a few times. The chain employs TRBV6-1 and TRBJ1-1; D gene ambiguous. The CDR3 runs 18 residues. V dropped 5 bases and J dropped 0 bases, with 22 bases sitting between them. The V gene's germline CDR1 is MNHNS and CDR2 SASEGT. The CDR3 protein is CASSHFTDLPFMNTEAFF. The CDR3 nucleotides read TGTGCCAGCAGTCACTTCACAGATCTCCCTTTTATGAACACTGAAGCTTTCTTT.

The chain uses TRBV7-9 and TRBJ1-4; D is perhaps TRBD1 (6 bases). V was clipped by 5 bases and J by 7 bases, with 17 bases between them. Germline V gene data show CDR1 as SEHNR and CDR2 as FQNEAQ (reference sequence). This CDR3 is built from 15 residues. CDR3 nucleotide sequence: TGTGCCAGCAGCGACCGACAGGATGAGCCTGAAAAACTGTTTTTT. Amino acid sequence: CASSDRQDEPEKLFF.